This T cell receptor (beta chain) is drawn from a study of blood T cell repertoires in COVID-19. Study as a whole: Researchers got acute and convalescent COVID-19 samples from the United States, Italy and Spain. Sources were T cells, B-cell-depleted T cells, or PBMCs; the material itself was cDNA or gDNA.

J gave up 3 bases and V 2 bases, and 6 bases lay outside the gene matches. There are 15 residues in the CDR3. Germline V gene data show CDR1 as KGHDR and CDR2 as SFDVKD. Original processing notes: The assay estimated nucleated cells by amplifying reference gene primers. The protocol was immunoSEQ multiplex PCR, while the TCRdb copy is restricted to in-frame clones and leaves out a portion. V, J and clone size are taken as reported in that table, and D and trimming were inferred from the DNA itself. The repertoire includes 250,000 or so clones, more than 75% of them detected once, and roughly 5.6% sits in the top ten.

The sample was peripheral blood. The receptor's source is a woman in her sixties or seventies with COVID-19, enrolled during active disease. This chain links TRBV24-1 with TRBJ2-7; 7 bases map to TRBD1. The CDR3: CATSDSRTGFYEQYF. The CDR3 nucleotides read TGTGCCACCAGTGATTCTCGGACAGGTTTCTACGAGCAGTACTTC.